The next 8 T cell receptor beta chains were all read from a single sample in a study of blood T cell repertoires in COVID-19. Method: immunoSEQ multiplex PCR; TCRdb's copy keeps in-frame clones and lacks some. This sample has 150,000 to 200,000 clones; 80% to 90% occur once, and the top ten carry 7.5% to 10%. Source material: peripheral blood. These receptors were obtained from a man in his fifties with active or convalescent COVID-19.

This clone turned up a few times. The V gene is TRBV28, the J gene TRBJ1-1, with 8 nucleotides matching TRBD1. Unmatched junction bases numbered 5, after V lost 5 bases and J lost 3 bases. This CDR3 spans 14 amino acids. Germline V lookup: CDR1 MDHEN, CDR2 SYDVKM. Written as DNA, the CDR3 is TGTGCCAGCAGTGGACAGGGCGCTTACACTGAAGCTTTCTTT. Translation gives CASSGQGAYTEAFF.

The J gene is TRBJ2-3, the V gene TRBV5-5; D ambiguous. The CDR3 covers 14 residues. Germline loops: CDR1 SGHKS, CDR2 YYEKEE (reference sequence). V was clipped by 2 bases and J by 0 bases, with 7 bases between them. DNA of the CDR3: TGTGCCAGCAGCTTTGGAGTAAGCACAGATACGCAGTATTTT. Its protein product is CASSFGVSTDTQYF.

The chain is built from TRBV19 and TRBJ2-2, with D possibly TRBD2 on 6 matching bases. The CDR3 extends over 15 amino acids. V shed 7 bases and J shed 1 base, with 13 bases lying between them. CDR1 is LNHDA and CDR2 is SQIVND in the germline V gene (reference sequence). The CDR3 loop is CASTPPGGNTGELFF. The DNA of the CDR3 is TGTGCCAGTACCCCCCCCGGGGGGAACACCGGGGAGCTGTTTTTT.

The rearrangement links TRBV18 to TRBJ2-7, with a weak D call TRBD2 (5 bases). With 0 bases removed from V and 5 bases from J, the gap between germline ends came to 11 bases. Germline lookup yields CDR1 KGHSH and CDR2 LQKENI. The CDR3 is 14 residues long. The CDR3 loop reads CASSPPTGFHEQYF. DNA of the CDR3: TGTGCCAGCTCACCACCGACGGGGTTCCACGAGCAGTACTTC.

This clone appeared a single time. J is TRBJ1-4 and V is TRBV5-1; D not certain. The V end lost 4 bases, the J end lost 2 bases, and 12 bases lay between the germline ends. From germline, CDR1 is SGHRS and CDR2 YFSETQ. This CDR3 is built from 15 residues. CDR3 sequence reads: CASSQEPGTNEKLFF. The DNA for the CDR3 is TGCGCCAGCAGCCAAGAACCGGGGACTAATGAAAAACTGTTTTTT.

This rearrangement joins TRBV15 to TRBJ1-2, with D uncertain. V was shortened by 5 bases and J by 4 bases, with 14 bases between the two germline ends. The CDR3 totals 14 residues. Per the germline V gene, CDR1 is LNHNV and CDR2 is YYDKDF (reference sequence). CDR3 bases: TGTGCCACCAGCTTCGACAATGTGGCCTATGGCTACACCTTC. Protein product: CATSFDNVAYGYTF.

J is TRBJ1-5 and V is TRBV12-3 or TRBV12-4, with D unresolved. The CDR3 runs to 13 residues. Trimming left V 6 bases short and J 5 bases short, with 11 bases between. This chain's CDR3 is CASRKVGDQPQHF. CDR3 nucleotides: TGTGCCAGCAGAAAAGTCGGAGATCAGCCCCAGCATTTT.

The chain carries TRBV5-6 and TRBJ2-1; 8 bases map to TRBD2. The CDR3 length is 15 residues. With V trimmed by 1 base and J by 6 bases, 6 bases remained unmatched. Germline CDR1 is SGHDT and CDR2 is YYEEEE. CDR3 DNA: TGTGCCAGCAGCTTGTCGGGAGGGCATGGCAATGAGCAGTTCTTC. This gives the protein CASSLSGGHGNEQFF.